Listed below are T cell receptor beta chains from one sample, sequenced in a study of molecular identifiers for immune sequencing clone quantification. TCRdb re-called the PCR reads with MiXCR, one entry per CDR3 protein. The profile shows about 640,000 distinct CDR3 sequences, just under 20% of them singletons. Material for sequencing was naive CD8+ T cells from blood, with Jurkat cell RNA spiked in. These receptors all come from a human donor in good health. Some libraries in this study had Jurkat cell RNA spiked in. Both conserved end residues are trimmed from each CDR3. Each record gives: clone size, D gene, V gene, CDR3 protein. The D gene is left open where the match is weak. Size values are once, few and many counts, or a class for expanded clones, and some rows have none.

clone_size: .
d_call: TRBD1
v_call: TRBV12-3/TRBV12-4
cdr3_aa: ASSFGTGGGYGYT

clone_size: many
d_call: TRBD2
v_call: TRBV4-3
cdr3_aa: ASSQVLAGAIADTQY

clone_size: many
d_call: TRBD2
v_call: TRBV7-2
cdr3_aa: ASSSPLLSGGQETQY

clone_size: few
d_call: .
v_call: TRBV3-1
cdr3_aa: ASSPLPGTFQETQY

clone_size: few
d_call: .
v_call: TRBV19
cdr3_aa: ASSWDSTGELF

clone_size: .
d_call: TRBD2
v_call: TRBV12-3/TRBV12-4
cdr3_aa: ASSLARLAGGRVSTGTQY

clone_size: many
d_call: .
v_call: TRBV5-6
cdr3_aa: ASSFMGNRDEQY

clone_size: many
d_call: .
v_call: TRBV6-6
cdr3_aa: ASSYTSNTEAF

clone_size: many
d_call: TRBD1
v_call: TRBV24-1
cdr3_aa: ATSDGTGGTDTQY

clone_size: few
d_call: TRBD2
v_call: TRBV20-1
cdr3_aa: SARDRGWASGRDEQF

clone_size: many
d_call: .
v_call: TRBV27
cdr3_aa: ASSLLTGSRTGELF

clone_size: .
d_call: .
v_call: TRBV27
cdr3_aa: ASSQTYNEQF

clone_size: many
d_call: TRBD1
v_call: TRBV19
cdr3_aa: ASSPGQGGYEQY

clone_size: many
d_call: .
v_call: TRBV7-8
cdr3_aa: ASSLAAGSYEQY

clone_size: few
d_call: TRBD2
v_call: TRBV30
cdr3_aa: AFQAGGSSYNEQF

clone_size: .
d_call: .
v_call: TRBV5-3
cdr3_aa: ASSYEVSGAQETQY

clone_size: few
d_call: TRBD1
v_call: TRBV20-1
cdr3_aa: SARGPGDRGRRSPLH

clone_size: few
d_call: .
v_call: TRBV11-2
cdr3_aa: ASSLGYFERRQETQY

clone_size: many
d_call: TRBD2
v_call: TRBV2
cdr3_aa: ASSDTHWTSSYEQY

clone_size: few
d_call: .
v_call: TRBV27
cdr3_aa: ASRLAVQPGEKLF

clone_size: many
d_call: .
v_call: TRBV5-4
cdr3_aa: ASSHRDRGSDTQY

clone_size: .
d_call: TRBD1
v_call: TRBV12-3/TRBV12-4
cdr3_aa: ASRTGASTDTQY

clone_size: many
d_call: TRBD1
v_call: TRBV2
cdr3_aa: ASTHQGAGTEAF

clone_size: many
d_call: .
v_call: TRBV7-6
cdr3_aa: ASSPTLGQETQY

clone_size: .
d_call: .
v_call: TRBV9
cdr3_aa: ASSVREDTEAF

clone_size: many
d_call: .
v_call: TRBV10-3
cdr3_aa: AISESTRPSNQPQH

clone_size: many
d_call: TRBD1
v_call: TRBV19
cdr3_aa: ASSIGTGGTYEQY

clone_size: .
d_call: .
v_call: TRBV19
cdr3_aa: ASSTAAGAYEQY

clone_size: many
d_call: .
v_call: TRBV30
cdr3_aa: AWSSGGTLYEQY

clone_size: many
d_call: .
v_call: TRBV30
cdr3_aa: AWNGGNTEAF

clone_size: few
d_call: .
v_call: TRBV11-3
cdr3_aa: ASSFYPGGELF

clone_size: .
d_call: .
v_call: TRBV25-1
cdr3_aa: ASSEGRRLRTDTRY

clone_size: .
d_call: .
v_call: TRBV5-3
cdr3_aa: ASSLNRRTF

clone_size: .
d_call: .
v_call: TRBV19
cdr3_aa: ASSNARGYEQY

clone_size: .
d_call: .
v_call: TRBV19
cdr3_aa: ASSPLAGSGNTIY

clone_size: many
d_call: .
v_call: TRBV3-1
cdr3_aa: ASSQDRYRVSQETQY

clone_size: .
d_call: TRBD1
v_call: TRBV5-8
cdr3_aa: ASSLRTGVNEQF

clone_size: many
d_call: .
v_call: TRBV29-1
cdr3_aa: SVVLGGGGETQY

clone_size: .
d_call: .
v_call: TRBV5-3
cdr3_aa: ASSLGQYERY

clone_size: few
d_call: .
v_call: TRBV30
cdr3_aa: AWVQGMGFDTQY